These 27 T cell receptor beta chains were sequenced from one sample in a study of T cells in Graves' hyperthyroidism and ophthalmopathy. Amplification of TCR beta CDR3 regions was performed using RNA transcripts as template. When the TCR CDR3 underwent first-round RT-PCR, the HTBI primer set was used. TCRdb called the multiplex PCR reads again in MiXCR, with one record for every CDR3 protein. The sample includes about 210,000 distinct CDR3 sequences, approximately 17% of them seen just once. Sample: blood. The receptors were sampled from a man aged 45-65 years with Graves' hyperthyroidism.

This clonotype was detected many times. The rearrangement links TRBV2 to TRBJ1-5; 7 positions agree with TRBD1. The V gene end was trimmed by 5 bases and the J gene end by 11 bases; junction bases not matched to a gene: 9. This CDR3 has 13 amino acids. The V gene's germline CDR1 is SNHLY and CDR2 FYNNEI. CDR3 amino acids: CASSRDSLQSQHF. The CDR3 nucleotides read TGTGCCAGCAGTAGGGACAGCCTCCAGTCCCAGCATTTT.

Details on this clonotype: With a much larger clone just one base away, this may be a read error. The chain has TRBV12-3 or TRBV12-4 and TRBJ2-3; D perhaps matches TRBD1 (6 bases). The CDR3 runs to 15 residues. V gave up 9 bases and J gave up 5 bases, with 21 bases separating them. DNA of the CDR3: TGTGCCAGTAAAGGTCTTGGCAGGGGTGGAGATACGCAGTATTTT. Encoded protein: CASKGLGRGGDTQYF.

This clonotype was detected only a few times. The J gene is TRBJ2-5, the V gene TRBV15, with D tentatively TRBD2 (6 bases). CDR1 and CDR2 from the germline V gene are LNHNV and YYDKDF (reference sequence). The CDR3 consists of 13 residues. V was pared by 5 bases and J by 3 bases, with 10 bases between. CDR3 residues: CATSGGSKETQYF. The CDR3, as DNA: TGTGCCACCAGCGGAGGGAGTAAAGAGACCCAGTACTTC.

This clonotype was observed at least ten times. V is TRBV3-1 and J is TRBJ1-5, with unresolved D. Germline V lookup: CDR1 LGHDT, CDR2 YNNKEL (reference sequence). This CDR3 spans 15 amino acids. V was cut by 1 base and J by 7 bases, with 14 bases left in between. CDR3 residues: CASSQGRGNGQPQHF. CDR3 nucleotides: TGTGCCAGCAGCCAAGGACGTGGGAATGGGCAGCCCCAGCATTTT.

This clonotype was seen repeatedly, ten times or more. The rearrangement joins TRBV5-1 to TRBJ2-7; 12 bases map to TRBD2. The CDR3 length is 17 residues. With V trimmed by 0 bases and J by 2 bases, 6 bases remained unmatched. The germline gives CDR1 SGHRS, CDR2 YFSETQ. Here the CDR3 DNA reads TGCGCCAGCAGCTTGGCTGCGGGACTAGCGGGCACCTACGAGCAGTACTTC. It encodes CASSLAAGLAGTYEQYF. Combining the CDR3 with reference TRBV5-1 and TRBJ2-7 gives the whole variable domain KAGVTQTPRYLIKTRGQQVTLSCSPISGHRSVSWYQQTPGQGLQFLFEYFSETQRNKGNFPGRFSGRQFSNSRSEMNVSTLELGDSALYLCASSLAAGLAGTYEQYFGPGTRLTVT.

This clonotype was seen at least ten times. This chain links TRBV7-8 with TRBJ2-5, with 16 positions matching TRBD2. Germline CDR1 reads SGHVS; CDR2 reads FQNEAQ. CDR3 length equals 18 residues. V was clipped by 3 bases and J by 5 bases; unmatched bases: 9. Written as DNA, the CDR3 is TGTGCCAGCAGCTTCGGGACTAGCGGGAGGGCCTGGGACGAGACCCAGTACTTC. The encoded protein is CASSFGTSGRAWDETQYF.

Concerning this clonotype itself: A much larger clone lies one base from this, so it may be a read error. The chain combines TRBV20-1 with TRBJ2-5; 15 nucleotides agree with TRBD2. The tail of the sequence fits TRBJ2-1 better, so the J call may be wrong. The CDR3 consists of 18 residues. Germline V CDR1 and CDR2: DFQATT, SNEGSKA (reference sequence). The CDR3 sequence is CSAGRSWTSGRGQETQFF. CDR3 DNA sequence: TGCAGTGCAGGGAGGAGCTGGACTAGCGGGAGGGGGCAAGAGACCCAGTTCTTC.

The rearrangement uses TRBV29-1 and TRBJ1-1, with D tentatively TRBD1 (5 bases). The CDR3 length is 13 residues. Germline values: CDR1 SQVTM, CDR2 ANQGSEA. The germline V and J ends were trimmed by 5 bases and 4 bases, with 14 bases remaining between them. The CDR3 DNA follows: TGCAGCGTTAGGTCAGGGTCGCTCACTGAAGCTTTCTTT. Its translation is CSVRSGSLTEAFF. The variable domain in full, with the rest retrieved from reference TRBV29-1 and TRBJ1-1, is SAVISQKPSRDICQRGTSLTIQCQVDSQVTMMFWYRQQPGQSLTLIATANQGSEATYESGFVIDKFPISRPNLTFSTLTVSNMSPEDSSIYLCSVRSGSLTEAFFGQGTRLTVV.

This clonotype was counted ten times or more. The genes are TRBV27 and TRBJ1-1; a weak D match, TRBD1 (5 bases). Germline CDR1 reads MNHEY; CDR2 reads SMNVEV (reference sequence). Trimming left V 5 bases short and J 1 base short, with 11 bases between. The CDR3 is made up of 14 amino acids. CDR3 nucleotide sequence: TGTGCCAGCAGTGGAACGACAGAGAACACTGAAGCTTTCTTT. This codes for CASSGTTENTEAFF.

This clonotype is a singleton in its sample. The chain joins TRBV4-1 to TRBJ2-1; the D is unclear. This CDR3 contains 17 residues. Germline values: CDR1 MGHRA, CDR2 YSYEKL. Trimming took 2 bases from V and 4 from J, leaving 18 bases between them. CDR3 bases: TGCGCCAGCAGCCAAATAGGGTACTCCAACTCTTACAATGAGCAGTTCTTC. It codes for CASSQIGYSNSYNEQFF.

The CDR3 reads CASSFSGQETQYF. Written as DNA, the CDR3 is TGTGCCAGCAGCTTCTCGGGGCAAGAGACCCAGTACTTC. The V gene is TRBV7-8, the J gene TRBJ2-5, with D perhaps matching TRBD2 (5 bases). In germline, CDR1 is SGHVS, CDR2 FQNEAQ. Trimming shortened V by 3 bases and J by 2 bases, and 7 bases separated the two germline ends. The CDR3 runs 13 residues.

In nucleotides, the CDR3 is TGCGCCAGCAGCCCAACAAGGTGGGCAGTGAACACTGAAGCTTTCTTT. Translation: CASSPTRWAVNTEAFF. This chain connects TRBV4-3 to TRBJ1-1, with D unclear. Looked up from germline, CDR1 is LGHNA and CDR2 is YSLEER. The germline V and J ends were trimmed by 4 bases and 0 bases, with 15 bases remaining between them. This CDR3 is 16 amino acids long.

This clonotype has a single count. The genes are TRBV6-4 and TRBJ1-5, with a weak D call TRBD1 (6 bases). The CDR3 length is 15 residues. Between the trimmed V and J ends, which lost 0 bases and 6 bases, there was a span of 12 bases. The V gene's germline CDR1 is MRHNA and CDR2 SNTAGT. The CDR3 bases are TGTGCCAGCAGTGACTCGGACAGAGGAACTCAGCCCCAGCATTTT. Translated: CASSDSDRGTQPQHF.

This clonotype was seen ten or more times. This chain uses TRBV5-1 with TRBJ2-2, with 13 bases fitting TRBD2. The CDR3 consists of 17 residues. Germline lookup yields CDR1 SGHRS and CDR2 YFSETQ. J gave up 5 bases and V 3 bases, and 7 bases lay outside the gene matches. This CDR3 reads CASSSGTSGTRTGELFF. The CDR3 nucleotides read TGCGCCAGCAGCTCCGGGACTAGCGGGACTCGGACCGGGGAGCTGTTTTTT.

This clonotype has only a few counts. The chain joins TRBV18 to TRBJ1-4, with 8 bases that match TRBD1. J lost 6 bases, V lost 6 bases, and 3 bases had no gene match. CDR1 is KGHSH, CDR2 LQKENI, per germline. This CDR3 has 13 residues. Here the CDR3 reads CASSPDRDEKLFF. CDR3 DNA sequence: TGTGCCAGCTCGCCGGACAGGGATGAAAAACTGTTTTTT.

This clonotype was recorded many times. The chain recombines TRBV20-1 with TRBJ2-1; 9 nucleotides agree with TRBD1. Germline loops: CDR1 DFQATT, CDR2 SNEGSKA (reference sequence). The CDR3 loop spans 16 amino acids. Trimming took 5 bases from V and 4 from J; bases not matched to a gene: 12. The DNA for the CDR3 is TGCAGTGCTTTTAGCCTTCGGGACAGGGCATACAATGAGCAGTTCTTC. Amino acid sequence: CSAFSLRDRAYNEQFF.

The chain joins TRBV7-9 to TRBJ2-7; the D gene is possibly TRBD2 (6 bases). Looked up from germline, CDR1 is SEHNR and CDR2 is FQNEAQ (reference sequence). V lost 5 bases and J 3 bases, leaving 14 bases between the germline ends. The CDR3 sequence is 14 residues long. This CDR3 is CASSPPGLDYEQYF. The CDR3 region has the DNA TGTGCCAGCAGCCCTCCGGGACTCGACTACGAGCAGTACTTC.

The J gene is TRBJ2-6, the V gene TRBV4-1; D might be TRBD1 or TRBD2, each matching 5 bases. Deletions cut 3 bases from V and 11 bases from J, with 14 bases between. The CDR3 consists of 14 residues. Looked up from germline, CDR1 is MGHRA and CDR2 is YSYEKL. The CDR3 here is CASSQVTGTDVLTF. The CDR3 DNA follows: TGCGCCAGCAGCCAGGTGACCGGGACGGACGTCCTGACTTTC.

The sample holds many counts of this clonotype. V usage is TRBV7-2 and J usage is TRBJ2-1, with D possibly being TRBD1 (6 bases). The CDR3 is 14 residues long. V lost 8 bases and J 6 bases, leaving 17 bases between the germline ends. Germline assignment: CDR1 SGHTA and CDR2 FQGNSA. CDR3 amino acids: CASGERDIFNEQFF. The CDR3 bases are TGTGCCAGCGGAGAACGGGACATTTTCAATGAGCAGTTCTTC.

The chain employs TRBV19 and TRBJ2-2, with TRBD2 matching 7 bases. The CDR3 contains 15 residues. Germline assignment: CDR1 LNHDA and CDR2 SQIVND (reference sequence). The V and J ends lost 1 base and 11 bases, in that order; junction bases with no gene match: 10. In DNA form, the CDR3 reads TGTGCCAGTAGTATAGGTGGGCGGCTAGCGGACGAGCTGTTTTTT. Translation gives CASSIGGRLADELFF.

This clonotype was detected only a few times. This chain uses TRBV5-1 with TRBJ1-1, with 11 bases fitting TRBD1. CDR3 length equals 15 residues. Germline V CDR1 and CDR2: SGHRS, YFSETQ. V lost 7 bases, J lost 4 bases, and 9 bases stayed unmatched. The CDR3 reads CASGYRTGGGTEAFF. For the CDR3, the DNA is TGCGCCAGCGGTTACCGGACAGGGGGCGGCACTGAAGCTTTCTTT. The whole variable domain, remainder taken from reference TRBV5-1 and TRBJ1-1, is KAGVTQTPRYLIKTRGQQVTLSCSPISGHRSVSWYQQTPGQGLQFLFEYFSETQRNKGNFPGRFSGRQFSNSRSEMNVSTLELGDSALYLCASGYRTGGGTEAFFGQGTRLTVV.

V is TRBV7-2 and J is TRBJ1-2; perhaps TRBD1 as D (5 bases). There are 12 residues in the CDR3. Deletions cut 3 bases from V and 5 bases from J, with 7 bases between. Per the germline V gene, CDR1 is SGHTA and CDR2 is FQGNSA. The CDR3 sequence: CASSLGTYGYTF. The DNA for the CDR3 is TGTGCCAGCAGCTTGGGGACTTATGGCTACACCTTC.

V usage is TRBV7-9 and J usage is TRBJ1-1; D possibly corresponds to TRBD1 (6 bases). V was trimmed by 1 base and J by 4 bases, leaving 13 bases between them. The CDR3 consists of 15 residues. Per the germline V gene, CDR1 is SEHNR and CDR2 is FQNEAQ (reference sequence). The CDR3 nucleotides read TGTGCCAGCAGCTTAGGACGGGGGGCTCGCACTGAAGCTTTCTTT. Translating it yields CASSLGRGARTEAFF. Based on the CDR3 plus reference TRBV7-9 and TRBJ1-1, the full variable domain is DTGVSQNPRHKITKRGQNVTFRCDPISEHNRLYWYRQTLGQGPEFLTYFQNEAQLEKSRLLSDRFSAERPKGSFSTLEIQRTEQGDSAMYLCASSLGRGARTEAFFGQGTRLTVV.

At least ten counts were recorded for this clonotype. V usage is TRBV20-1 and J usage is TRBJ2-5, with D possibly called TRBD1 or TRBD2 (5 bases each). CDR3 length: 11 amino acids. Germline values: CDR1 DFQATT, CDR2 SNEGSKA (reference sequence). The CDR3 sequence is CSPWGTETQYF. The CDR3 coding sequence is TGCTCCCCTTGGGGGACGGAGACCCAGTACTTC.

V usage is TRBV2 and J usage is TRBJ1-2; 10 bases map to TRBD1. The CDR3 runs to 14 residues. Losses at the gene ends were 4 bases for V and 4 bases for J; bases not matched to a gene: 3. Germline assignment: CDR1 SNHLY and CDR2 FYNNEI. In DNA form, the CDR3 reads TGTGCCAGCAGTGTGACAGGGGGCATCTATGGCTACACCTTC. Its protein is CASSVTGGIYGYTF.

Ten or more counts support this clonotype. The J gene is TRBJ2-7, the V gene TRBV12-3 or TRBV12-4, with unresolved D. V lost 5 bases, J lost 3 bases, and 8 bases lay in between. The CDR3 contains 12 residues. The CDR3 coding sequence is TGTGCCAGCAGTCACCGCAGCTACGAGCAGTACTTC. It yields the protein CASSHRSYEQYF.

This clonotype was counted many times. The chain recombines TRBV6-1 with TRBJ2-7; 12 bases are a match to TRBD2. The V gene end was trimmed by 6 bases and the J gene end by 3 bases; junction bases not matched to a gene: 6. The length of the CDR3 is 15 residues. Germline-derived CDR1 and CDR2 are MNHNS and SASEGT. The CDR3 sequence: CASRASGRANYEQYF. The CDR3 region has the DNA TGTGCCAGCAGGGCTAGCGGGAGGGCCAACTACGAGCAGTACTTC.